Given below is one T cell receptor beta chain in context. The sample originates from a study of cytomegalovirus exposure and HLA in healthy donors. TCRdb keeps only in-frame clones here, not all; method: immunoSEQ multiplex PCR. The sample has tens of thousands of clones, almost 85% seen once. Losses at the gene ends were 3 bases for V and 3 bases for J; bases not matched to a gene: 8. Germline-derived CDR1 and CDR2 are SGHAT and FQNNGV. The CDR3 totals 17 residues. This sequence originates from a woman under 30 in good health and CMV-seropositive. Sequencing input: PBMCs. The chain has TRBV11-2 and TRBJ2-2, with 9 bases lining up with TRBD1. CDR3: CASSLDRGLFYTGELFF. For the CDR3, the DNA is TGTGCCAGCAGCTTGGACAGGGGCCTCTTTTACACCGGGGAGCTGTTTTTT.